The 31 T cell receptor beta chains presented below share a single source sample, sequenced in a study of blood T cell repertoires in COVID-19. Clones were sequenced by immunoSEQ multiplex PCR, and TCRdb holds only the in-frame ones, with some missing. The repertoire includes around 120,000 clones, 78% of them detected once, and 2.3% sits in the top ten. The sample comprised peripheral blood. These receptors were taken from a man in his 70s with acute or convalescent COVID-19.

The V gene is TRBV5-1, the J gene TRBJ1-5; a weak D match, TRBD1 (5 bases). CDR1 and CDR2 (germline): SGHRS, YFSETQ. Trimming shortened V by 1 base and J by 8 bases, and 13 bases separated the two germline ends. The CDR3 spans 14 residues. CDR3 nucleotides: TGCGCCAGCAGCTTGAAGAGGACCAGGGAGCCCCAGCATTTT. Translating gives CASSLKRTREPQHF.

In DNA, the CDR3 is TGTGCCAGCAGCCACCGACTAGCGGGGGGGGACAATGAGCAGTTCTTC. Translated, it gives CASSHRLAGGDNEQFF. This chain uses TRBV11-2 with TRBJ2-1; TRBD2 aligns across 14 bases. Germline trimming cut 5 bases from V and 5 bases from J; bases unmatched to any gene: 5. In germline, CDR1 is SGHAT, CDR2 FQNNGV. CDR3 length equals 16 residues.

This chain links TRBV6-6 with TRBJ1-2; tentative D call: TRBD1 (6 bases). Germline loops: CDR1 MNHNY, CDR2 SVGAGI (reference sequence). V dropped 3 bases and J dropped 8 bases, with 13 bases sitting between them. This CDR3 comprises 13 residues. The CDR3 reads CASSYRTVGGYTF. The CDR3 DNA reads TGTGCCAGCAGTTATAGGACAGTTGGAGGCTACACCTTC.

The J gene is TRBJ2-3, the V gene TRBV6-2 or TRBV6-3; 9 positions match TRBD2. This CDR3 region has 13 residues. Unmatched junction bases numbered 4, after V lost 4 bases and J lost 8 bases. Germline CDR1 is MNHEY and CDR2 is SVGEGT. This CDR3 reads CASSFLSGGTQYF. DNA for the CDR3: TGTGCCAGCAGTTTCCTTAGCGGGGGTACGCAGTATTTT.

This clone appeared once. The chain's CDR3 is CASSWGTGGNQPQHF. DNA for the CDR3: TGTGCCAGCAGTTGGGGGACAGGGGGCAATCAGCCCCAGCATTTT. The chain recombines TRBV27 with TRBJ1-5, with TRBD1 matching 10 bases. V lost 4 bases and J lost 2; bases outside the gene matches: 2. CDR1 and CDR2 from the germline V gene are MNHEY and SMNVEV (reference sequence). The CDR3 spans 15 residues.

V usage is TRBV27 and J usage is TRBJ1-5; D gene ambiguous. The CDR3 length is 12 residues. Trimming left V 7 bases short and J 8 bases short, with 12 bases between. Germline V gives CDR1 MNHEY, CDR2 SMNVEV (reference sequence). The DNA for the CDR3 is TGTGCCAGCATCGAGGGTTGGAAGCCCCAGCATTTT. Translating gives CASIEGWKPQHF.

J is TRBJ2-1 and V is TRBV4-2; the match to TRBD1 covers 10 bases. Germline CDR1 reads LGHNA; CDR2 reads YNFKEQ. J lost 4 bases, V lost 4 bases, and 4 bases had no gene match. The CDR3 has 15 residues. The CDR3 bases are TGTGCCAGCAGCCGCCCGGGACAGGGGTACAATGAGCAGTTCTTC. Its translation: CASSRPGQGYNEQFF.

The genes are TRBV9 and TRBJ1-5, with D unresolved. CDR3 length: 14 residues. V was cut by 7 bases and J by 3 bases, with 14 bases left in between. The germline gives CDR1 SGDLS, CDR2 YYNGEE. The CDR3 loop is CASSPGYYNQPQHF. DNA of the CDR3: TGTGCCAGCTCCCCCGGCTACTACAATCAGCCCCAGCATTTT. Drawing the rest from reference TRBV9 and TRBJ1-5, the complete variable domain is DSGVTQTPKHLITATGQRVTLRCSPRSGDLSVYWYQQSLDQGLQFLIQYYNGEERAKGNILERFSAQQFPDLHSELNLSSLELGDSALYFCASSPGYYNQPQHFGDGTRLSIL.

The rearrangement links TRBV2 to TRBJ2-3, with unresolved D. This CDR3 has 14 residues. Germline V CDR1 and CDR2: SNHLY, FYNNEI. The V end lost 3 bases, the J end lost 0 bases, and 7 bases lay between the germline ends. The CDR3, as DNA: TGTGCCAGCAGTGAGGCATGGAGCACAGATACGCAGTATTTT. Encoded protein: CASSEAWSTDTQYF. Filled out from reference TRBV2 and TRBJ2-3, the complete variable domain reads EPEVTQTPSHQVTQMGQEVILRCVPISNHLYFYWYRQILGQKVEFLVSFYNNEISEKSEIFDDQFSVERPDGSNFTLKIRSTKLEDSAMYFCASSEAWSTDTQYFGPGTRLTVL.

The chain uses TRBV5-8 and TRBJ1-2; no firm D call. With 0 bases removed from V and 1 base from J, the gap between germline ends came to 7 bases. The CDR3 consists of 14 residues. Germline V lookup: CDR1 SGHTS, CDR2 YDEGEE. CDR3 bases: TGTGCCAGCAGCTTGGGGAGGGTTAACTATGGCTACACCTTC. This codes for CASSLGRVNYGYTF.

The chain combines TRBV4-2 with TRBJ2-5; D is undetermined. V lost 0 bases to trimming and J lost 7 bases, with 12 bases between them. Germline-derived CDR1 and CDR2 are LGHNA and YNFKEQ. The CDR3 has 14 residues. The CDR3 is CASSQDQNGGTQYF. CDR3 DNA sequence: TGTGCCAGCAGCCAAGATCAGAACGGCGGGACCCAGTACTTC.

This chain connects TRBV6-2 or TRBV6-3 to TRBJ1-6; D ambiguous. There are 16 residues in the CDR3. V gave up 0 bases and J gave up 6 bases, with 12 bases separating them. CDR1 is MNHEY, CDR2 SVGEGT, per germline. The chain's CDR3 is CASSYSNSRANSPLHF. The CDR3 region has the DNA TGTGCCAGCAGTTACTCGAACTCGCGGGCTAATTCACCCCTCCACTTT.

The chain employs TRBV6-2 or TRBV6-3 and TRBJ2-1, with a possible D match to TRBD1 (6 bases). The V and J ends lost 5 bases and 5 bases respectively, with 19 bases between them. The germline V gene has CDR1 MNHEY and CDR2 SVGEGT. This CDR3 contains 16 residues. This CDR3 is CASSALTGRGDNEQFF. The CDR3 bases are TGTGCCAGCAGTGCCCTAACAGGCAGGGGCGACAATGAGCAGTTCTTC.

The gene calls are TRBV6-5 and TRBJ1-5; D unresolved. The CDR3 extends over 13 amino acids. The V gene lost 6 bases and the J gene lost 3 bases, with 9 bases spanning the gap. Germline V lookup: CDR1 MNHEY, CDR2 SVGAGI. CDR3 nucleotide sequence: TGTGCCAGCAGCCCCCGGGACAATCAGCCCCAGCATTTT. Translating gives CASSPRDNQPQHF.

V and J are TRBV3-1 (or the pseudogene TRBV3-2) and TRBJ2-3, with TRBD2 matching over 7 bases. V dropped 3 bases and J dropped 1; count of bases not matched to a gene: 7. Germline CDR1 is LGHDT and CDR2 is YNNKEL (reference sequence). This CDR3 has 16 amino acids. The CDR3 protein is CASSQFPSGGTDTQYF. DNA of the CDR3: TGTGCCAGCAGCCAGTTCCCGAGCGGGGGCACAGATACGCAGTATTTT.

V is TRBV5-1 and J is TRBJ1-6; TRBD1 is a possible D gene (5 bases). The V end was cut by 1 base, the J end by 0 bases, with 11 bases between. CDR1 is SGHRS and CDR2 is YFSETQ in the germline V gene. The CDR3 is 17 amino acids. The chain's CDR3 is CASSLRRDRSYNSPLHF. The CDR3 nucleotides are TGCGCCAGCAGCTTGAGGAGGGACCGCTCCTATAATTCACCCCTCCACTTT.

The chain links TRBV3-1 (or the pseudogene TRBV3-2) to TRBJ1-5; D is uncertain. V gave up 3 bases and J gave up 0 bases, with 6 bases separating them. Germline V gene sequence: CDR1 LGHDT, CDR2 YNNKEL (reference sequence). CDR3 size: 14 residues. CDR3 sequence (DNA): TGTGCCAGCAGCCAGACAACTAGCAATCAGCCCCAGCATTTT. Encoded protein: CASSQTTSNQPQHF.

Turning to this clone: Mismatch with germline at one junction end may stem from a read error. V usage is TRBV7-7 and J usage is TRBJ2-7; D possibly corresponds to TRBD1 (6 bases). Germline values: CDR1 SSHAT, CDR2 FNYEAQ (reference sequence). The CDR3 runs 15 residues. CDR3 DNA sequence: TGTGCTAGCAGCTTAGCTCCCGGGACACACTACGAGCAGTACTTC. Protein sequence: CASSLAPGTHYEQYF.

This clone was seen only a few times. The rearrangement joins TRBV12-5 to TRBJ1-1; 11 bases align to TRBD1. From germline, CDR1 is LGHNT and CDR2 FRNRAP. With 6 bases clipped from V and 3 bases from J, the junction kept 3 bases outside the gene matches. The CDR3 is made up of 14 amino acids. The CDR3 sequence: CASGRDRGYTEAFF. Here the CDR3 DNA reads TGTGCTAGTGGGCGGGACAGGGGGTACACTGAAGCTTTCTTT.

This chain joins TRBV4-2 and TRBJ2-2; 8 bases agree with TRBD2. V lost 0 bases to trimming and J lost 1 base; unmatched junction nucleotides: 1. The germline gives CDR1 LGHNA, CDR2 YNFKEQ. This CDR3 has 16 amino acids. The CDR3: CASSQDRGGNTGELFF. CDR3 coding DNA: TGTGCCAGCAGCCAAGACCGGGGGGGGAACACCGGGGAGCTGTTTTTT.

V is TRBV14 and J is TRBJ2-1, with TRBD2 identical over 13 bases. Trimming at V came to 5 bases and at J to 1 base, leaving 2 bases not matched to a gene. This CDR3 has 16 residues. Per the germline V gene, CDR1 is SGHDN and CDR2 is FVKESK. The CDR3 loop is CASSTSGGASYNEQFF. The DNA of the CDR3 is TGTGCCAGCAGCACTAGCGGGGGGGCGTCCTACAATGAGCAGTTCTTC.

The rearrangement uses TRBV15 and TRBJ2-7, with D unresolved. CDR1 and CDR2 (germline): LNHNV, YYDKDF (reference sequence). The CDR3 has 11 amino acids. V shed 5 bases and J shed 4 bases, with 6 bases lying between them. This chain's CDR3 is CATSQAYEQYF. The DNA of the CDR3 is TGTGCCACCAGCCAAGCGTACGAGCAGTACTTC.

CDR3 in amino acids: CASSIAANAYNEQFF. The CDR3 region has the DNA TGTGCCAGTAGTATCGCGGCTAACGCCTACAATGAGCAGTTCTTC. This sequence joins TRBV19 and TRBJ2-1; unclear D gene. CDR1 and CDR2 from the germline V gene are LNHDA and SQIVND (reference sequence). The germline V and J ends were trimmed by 3 bases and 2 bases, with 11 bases remaining between them. The CDR3 loop spans 15 amino acids.

The V call is TRBV19, the J call TRBJ1-5; 8 bases map to TRBD1. V trimming: 4 bases; J trimming: 6 bases; junction bases outside the gene matches: 5. Germline V gene lookup returns CDR1 LNHDA and CDR2 SQIVND (reference sequence). This CDR3 is built from 14 residues. CDR3 coding DNA: TGTGCCAGTAGTACGACAGGGGTATTTCAGCCCCAGCATTTT. This translates into CASSTTGVFQPQHF.

This clone was detected a few times. This sequence joins TRBV27 and TRBJ2-6; perhaps TRBD1 as D (6 bases). V was clipped by 5 bases and J by 4 bases, with 6 bases between them. The CDR3 is 13 residues long. Germline V gene sequence: CDR1 MNHEY, CDR2 SMNVEV (reference sequence). The CDR3 loop is CASSQGGANVLTF. CDR3 sequence (DNA): TGTGCCAGCAGTCAGGGGGGGGCCAACGTCCTGACTTTC.

This clone was detected only a few times. J is TRBJ1-1 and V is TRBV7-9, with D unresolved. The ends were cut back, 1 base at V and 1 base at J, with 7 bases in the middle. This CDR3 has 14 amino acids. Germline values: CDR1 SEHNR, CDR2 FQNEAQ (reference sequence). CDR3 sequence: CASSLGAGNTEAFF. The CDR3 DNA sequence: TGTGCCAGCAGCTTAGGGGCAGGGAACACTGAAGCTTTCTTT.

The DNA for the CDR3 is TGTGCCAGCAGACAATACCCCAACACTGAAGCTTTCTTT. Its protein is CASRQYPNTEAFF. The chain employs TRBV2 and TRBJ1-1; the D is unclear. Germline V gene data show CDR1 as SNHLY and CDR2 as FYNNEI. This CDR3 has 13 residues. Deletions cut 6 bases from V and 2 bases from J, with 10 bases between.

This chain joins TRBV12-3 or TRBV12-4 and TRBJ1-5; no clear D. CDR3 size: 13 residues. The ends were cut back, 5 bases at V and 7 bases at J, with 12 bases in the middle. In DNA, the CDR3 is TGTGCCAGCAGTCTACGCGACACCCAGCCCCAGCATTTT. It is translated as CASSLRDTQPQHF.

This clone was recorded a few times. The chain links TRBV18 to TRBJ2-2, with 7 nucleotides matching TRBD1. This CDR3 is 16 amino acids long. Germline CDR1 KGHSH, CDR2 LQKENI. Unmatched junction bases numbered 5, after V lost 4 bases and J lost 0 bases. The DNA for the CDR3 is TGTGCCAGCTCACTACAAGGGGGCGCGAACACCGGGGAGCTGTTTTTT. Protein product: CASSLQGGANTGELFF.

The chain employs TRBV7-2 and TRBJ1-2; D may be TRBD1 (5 bases). Trimming took off 3 bases at V and 2 bases at J, with 10 bases between the two ends. This CDR3 spans 14 amino acids. Germline assignment: CDR1 SGHTA and CDR2 FQGNSA. The CDR3 here is CASSFPAGNYGYTF. The CDR3 DNA is TGTGCCAGCAGCTTCCCGGCAGGGAACTATGGCTACACCTTC.

This chain connects TRBV28 to TRBJ2-5, with D possibly being TRBD1 (5 bases). The V end was cut by 5 bases, the J end by 4 bases, with 5 bases between. Per the germline V gene, CDR1 is MDHEN and CDR2 is SYDVKM. The CDR3 has 11 amino acids. For the CDR3, the DNA is TGTGCCAGCAGTAGGGGAGAGACCCAGTACTTC. Translated: CASSRGETQYF. Combining the CDR3 with reference TRBV28 and TRBJ2-5 gives the whole variable domain DVKVTQSSRYLVKRTGEKVFLECVQDMDHENMFWYRQDPGLGLRLIYFSYDVKMKEKGDIPEGYSVSREKKERFSLILESASTNQTSMYLCASSRGETQYFGPGTRLLVL.